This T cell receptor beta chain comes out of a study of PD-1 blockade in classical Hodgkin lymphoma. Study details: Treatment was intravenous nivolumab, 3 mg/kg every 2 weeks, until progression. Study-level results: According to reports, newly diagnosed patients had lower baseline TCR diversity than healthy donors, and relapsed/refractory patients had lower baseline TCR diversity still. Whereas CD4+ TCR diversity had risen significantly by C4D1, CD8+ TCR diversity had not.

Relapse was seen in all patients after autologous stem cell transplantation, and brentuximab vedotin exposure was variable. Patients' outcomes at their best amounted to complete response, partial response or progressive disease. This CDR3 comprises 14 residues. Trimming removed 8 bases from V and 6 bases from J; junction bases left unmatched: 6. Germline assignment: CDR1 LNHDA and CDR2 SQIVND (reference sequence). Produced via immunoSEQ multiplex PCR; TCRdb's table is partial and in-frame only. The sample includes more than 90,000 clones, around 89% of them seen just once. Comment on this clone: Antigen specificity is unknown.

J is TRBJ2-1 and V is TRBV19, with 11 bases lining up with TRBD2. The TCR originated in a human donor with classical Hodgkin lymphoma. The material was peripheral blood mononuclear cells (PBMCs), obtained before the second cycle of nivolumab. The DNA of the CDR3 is TGTGCCAGTGGACGACTAGCGGGGTTCAATGAGCAGTTCTTC. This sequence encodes CASGRLAGFNEQFF.